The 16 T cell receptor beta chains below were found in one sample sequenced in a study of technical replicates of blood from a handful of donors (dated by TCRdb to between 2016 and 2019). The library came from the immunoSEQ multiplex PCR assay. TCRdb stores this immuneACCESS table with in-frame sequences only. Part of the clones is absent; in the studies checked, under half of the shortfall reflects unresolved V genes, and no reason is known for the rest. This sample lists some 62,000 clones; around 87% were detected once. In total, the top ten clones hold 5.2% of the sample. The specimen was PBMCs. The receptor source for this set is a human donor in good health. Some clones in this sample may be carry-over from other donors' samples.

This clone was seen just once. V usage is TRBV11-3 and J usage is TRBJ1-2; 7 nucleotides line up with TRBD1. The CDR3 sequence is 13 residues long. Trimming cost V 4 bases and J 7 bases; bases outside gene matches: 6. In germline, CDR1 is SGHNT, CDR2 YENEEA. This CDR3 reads CASSSYRGSGYTF. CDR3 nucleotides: TGTGCCAGCAGCTCGTACAGGGGAAGTGGCTACACCTTC.

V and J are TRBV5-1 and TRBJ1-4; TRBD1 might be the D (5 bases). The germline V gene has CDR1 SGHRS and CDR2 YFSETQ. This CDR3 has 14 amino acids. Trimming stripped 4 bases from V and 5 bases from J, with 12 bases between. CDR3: CASSPRGVNEKLFF. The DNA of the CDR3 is TGCGCCAGCAGCCCCCGGGGGGTGAATGAAAAACTGTTTTTT. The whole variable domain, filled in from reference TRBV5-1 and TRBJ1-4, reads KAGVTQTPRYLIKTRGQQVTLSCSPISGHRSVSWYQQTPGQGLQFLFEYFSETQRNKGNFPGRFSGRQFSNSRSEMNVSTLELGDSALYLCASSPRGVNEKLFFGSGTQLSVL.

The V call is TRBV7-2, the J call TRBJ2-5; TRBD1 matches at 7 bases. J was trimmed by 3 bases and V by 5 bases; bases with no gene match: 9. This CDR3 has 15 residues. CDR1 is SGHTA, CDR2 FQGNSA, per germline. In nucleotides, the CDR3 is TGTGCCAGCAGCCTTGGTCAGACAGGGAAAGAGACCCAGTACTTC. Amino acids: CASSLGQTGKETQYF.

The CDR3 here is CAMTSIGDEQYF. In nucleotides, the CDR3 is TGTGCCATGACTTCGATCGGGGACGAGCAGTACTTC. The rearrangement links TRBV10-3 to TRBJ2-7; a possible D gene is TRBD2 (5 bases). Trimming left V 9 bases short and J 5 bases short, with 14 bases between. The germline V gene encodes CDR1 ENHRY and CDR2 SYGVKD. The CDR3 consists of 12 residues.

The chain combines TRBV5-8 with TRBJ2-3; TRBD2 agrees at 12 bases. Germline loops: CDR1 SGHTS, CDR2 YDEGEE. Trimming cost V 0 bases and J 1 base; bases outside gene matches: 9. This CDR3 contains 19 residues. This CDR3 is CASSLGRGLAGYGTDTQYF. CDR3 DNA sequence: TGTGCCAGCAGCTTGGGGCGTGGACTAGCGGGATACGGCACAGATACGCAGTATTTT. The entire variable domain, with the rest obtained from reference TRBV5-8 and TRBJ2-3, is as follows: EAGVTQSPTHLIKTRGQQATLRCSPISGHTSVYWYQQALGLGLQFLLWYDEGEERNRGNFPPRFSGRQFPNYSSELNVNALELEDSALYLCASSLGRGLAGYGTDTQYFGPGTRLTVL.

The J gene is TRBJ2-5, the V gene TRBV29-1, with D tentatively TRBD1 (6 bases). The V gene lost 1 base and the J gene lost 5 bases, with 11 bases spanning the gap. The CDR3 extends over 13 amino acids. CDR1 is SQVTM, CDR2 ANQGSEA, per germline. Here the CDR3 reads CSVEVGRGETQYF. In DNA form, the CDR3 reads TGCAGCGTTGAAGTGGGCAGGGGTGAGACCCAGTACTTC.

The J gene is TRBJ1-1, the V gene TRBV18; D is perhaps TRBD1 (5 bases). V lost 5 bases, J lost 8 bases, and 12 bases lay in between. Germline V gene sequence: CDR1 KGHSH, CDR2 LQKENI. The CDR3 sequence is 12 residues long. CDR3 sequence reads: CASSGSQAEAFF. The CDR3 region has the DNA TGTGCCAGCTCAGGCTCACAGGCGGAAGCTTTCTTT.

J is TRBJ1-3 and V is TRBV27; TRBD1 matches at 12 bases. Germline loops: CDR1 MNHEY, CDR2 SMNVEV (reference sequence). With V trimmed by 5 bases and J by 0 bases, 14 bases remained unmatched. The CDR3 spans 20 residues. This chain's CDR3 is CASSPSRGTGGLSSGNTIYF. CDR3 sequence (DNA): TGTGCCAGCAGTCCCTCCCGCGGGACAGGGGGCCTCAGCTCTGGAAACACCATATATTTT.

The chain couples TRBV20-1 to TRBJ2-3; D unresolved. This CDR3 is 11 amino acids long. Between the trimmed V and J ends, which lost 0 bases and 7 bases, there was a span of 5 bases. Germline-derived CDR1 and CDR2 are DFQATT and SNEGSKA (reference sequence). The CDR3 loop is CSARDLYTQYF. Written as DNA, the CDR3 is TGCAGTGCTAGAGATCTTTATACGCAGTATTTT.

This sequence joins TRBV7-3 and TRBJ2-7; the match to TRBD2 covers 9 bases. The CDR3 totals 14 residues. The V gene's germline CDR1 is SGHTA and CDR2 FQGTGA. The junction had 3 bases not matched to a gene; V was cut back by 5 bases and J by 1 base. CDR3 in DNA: TGTGCCAGCAGCCCTAGCGGGGTTTCCTACGAGCAGTACTTC. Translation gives CASSPSGVSYEQYF.

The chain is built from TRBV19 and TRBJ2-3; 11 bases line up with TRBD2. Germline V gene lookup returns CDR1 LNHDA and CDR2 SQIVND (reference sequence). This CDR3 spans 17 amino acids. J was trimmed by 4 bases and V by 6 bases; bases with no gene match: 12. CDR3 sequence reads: CASSGALTSGRPDTQYF. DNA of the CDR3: TGTGCCAGTAGCGGGGCTCTTACTAGCGGGAGACCAGATACGCAGTATTTT.

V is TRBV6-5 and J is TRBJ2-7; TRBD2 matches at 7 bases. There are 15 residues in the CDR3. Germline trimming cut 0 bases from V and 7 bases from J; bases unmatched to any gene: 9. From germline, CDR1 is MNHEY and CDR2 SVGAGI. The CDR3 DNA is TGTGCCAGCAGTTACTCGGTGGGAGGCGGGAGAGAGCAGTACTTC. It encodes CASSYSVGGGREQYF.

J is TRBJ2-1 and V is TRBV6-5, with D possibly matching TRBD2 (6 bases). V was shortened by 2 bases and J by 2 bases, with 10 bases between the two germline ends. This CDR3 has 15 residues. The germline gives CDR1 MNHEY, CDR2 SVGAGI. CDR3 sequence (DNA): TGTGCCAGCAGTTACAGGGGAGGCACCTACAATGAGCAGTTCTTC. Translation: CASSYRGGTYNEQFF.

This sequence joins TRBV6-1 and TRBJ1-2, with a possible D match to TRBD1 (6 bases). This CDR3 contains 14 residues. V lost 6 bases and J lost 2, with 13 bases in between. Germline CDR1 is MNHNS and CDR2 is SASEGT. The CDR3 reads CASSIQGSNYGYTF. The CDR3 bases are TGTGCCAGCAGCATACAGGGTTCGAACTATGGCTACACCTTC.

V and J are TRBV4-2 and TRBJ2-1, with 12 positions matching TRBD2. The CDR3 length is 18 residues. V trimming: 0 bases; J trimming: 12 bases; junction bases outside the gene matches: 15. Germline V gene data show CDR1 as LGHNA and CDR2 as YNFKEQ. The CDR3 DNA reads TGTGCCAGCAGCCAAGAACTTCCGGGACTAGCGGGTTCAAAGGGGCAGTTCTTC. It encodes CASSQELPGLAGSKGQFF.

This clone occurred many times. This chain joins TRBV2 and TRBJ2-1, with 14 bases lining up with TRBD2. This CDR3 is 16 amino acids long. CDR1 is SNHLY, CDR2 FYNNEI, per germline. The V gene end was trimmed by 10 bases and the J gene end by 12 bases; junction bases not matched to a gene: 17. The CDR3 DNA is TGTGCCACGGTTAAGACCGGGACTAGCGGGAGCCTAGGGCAGTTCTTC. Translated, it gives CATVKTGTSGSLGQFF.